This T cell receptor beta chain derives from a study of regulatory T cells in long-lasting Graves disease. Study-level results: More public clonotypes were shared by persistent patients (approximately 3,000) than by new patients (roughly 970). Rather than thyroid tissue, only peripheral blood underwent study.

Researchers made TCR beta libraries by using iRepertoire HTBI primers and running Arm-PCR on CDR3 regions. TCRdb reprocessed the multiplex PCR reads via MiXCR and lists one record per CDR3 protein. The sample comprises 680,000 or so distinct CDR3 sequences, roughly 15% of which are singletons, and about 17% rests with the top ten. Trimming took off 4 bases at V and 3 bases at J, with 10 bases between the two ends. The CDR3 runs to 14 residues. Per the germline V gene, CDR1 is KGHSH and CDR2 is LQKENI. Time point reported: newly diagnosed GD, antithyroid drugs for less than 3 months. There was RNA extracted from PBMCs, and the TCR library was made from it. EDTA tubes were used for drawing around 9 milliliters of peripheral blood. Worth noting for this clonotype: Its antigen remains unknown.

The same data also contributed to another study, on T cells in Graves' hyperthyroidism and ophthalmopathy. As that study records: It was considered stable Graves' hyperthyroidism when ophthalmopathy did not progress within 18 months.

The rearrangement uses TRBV18 and TRBJ1-3, with a tentative D call TRBD1 (5 bases). The sequences come from peripheral blood mononuclear cells (PBMCs), collected at new diagnosis, from a patient treated with antithyroid drugs. The receptor's source is a woman in her 30s with Graves disease. This chain's CDR3 is CASSRPGRGNTIYF. The DNA of the CDR3 is TGTGCCAGCTCACGCCCGGGACGTGGAAACACCATATATTTT.